The source of this TCR beta chain is a study of blood T cells in healthy people across ages. Study-wide points: Diversity estimated from one million T cells was considered an underestimate.

There are a few counts of this clonotype. Antigen specificity is unknown. For the second PCR, which ran for about 6 to 11 cycles, a sample-barcoded 5' primer and a J-beta primer mix were used. TCRdb recomputed calls from the 5' RACE reads with MiXCR, one row per CDR3 protein. The sample records about 1.8 million distinct CDR3 sequences, around half being singletons. Germline loops: CDR1 MDHEN, CDR2 SYDVKM. The CDR3 extends over 17 amino acids. The ends were cut back, 0 bases at V and 5 bases at J, with 19 bases in the middle. The sequence derives from a woman aged 40 to 50 in good health. Sequencing was carried out using blood. V and J are TRBV28 and TRBJ1-1; the D gene is possibly TRBD1 (6 bases). The CDR3 loop is CASSLWSGEGVRTEAFF. The CDR3 coding sequence is TGTGCCAGCAGTTTATGGTCCGGTGAGGGGGTAAGGACTGAAGCTTTCTTT.